The 18 T cell receptor beta chains reported below all come from one sample, sequenced in a study of T cell clonotyping in hematopoietic cell transplantation. The table came from immunoSEQ multiplex PCR; TCRdb's copy has only in-frame clones and leaves some out. The sample consists of approximately 44,000 clones, roughly 85% of them appearing once. This sample's time point: recipient sample about 28 days before transplant, after cytoreduction. The sequencing here drew on peripheral blood mononuclear cells, taken before stem cell transplant. These receptors were collected from a man between 60 and 70 years old with acute myeloid leukemia. Some clones in this sample may be carry-over from other donors' samples.

The chain links TRBV7-3 to TRBJ2-3; D remains unclear. The ends were cut back, 1 base at V and 1 base at J, with 9 bases in the middle. This CDR3 region has 15 residues. Germline-derived CDR1 and CDR2 are SGHTA and FQGTGA. CDR3 coding DNA: TGTGCCAGCAGCTTAAACAGTTTCGGCACAGATACGCAGTATTTT. As protein: CASSLNSFGTDTQYF. Complete variable domain (other parts from reference TRBV7-3 and TRBJ2-3): GAGVSQTPSNKVTEKGKYVELRCDPISGHTALYWYRQSLGQGPEFLIYFQGTGAADDSGLPNDRFFAVRPEGSVSTLKIQRTERGDSAVYLCASSLNSFGTDTQYFGPGTRLTVL.

The chain is built from TRBV11-3 and TRBJ2-3; D is uncertain. The CDR3 extends over 14 amino acids. The ends were cut back, 1 base at V and 2 bases at J, with 7 bases in the middle. The V gene's germline CDR1 is SGHNT and CDR2 YENEEA. In nucleotides, the CDR3 is TGTGCCAGCAGCTTAGTACAGAACACAGATACGCAGTATTTT. Translated, it gives CASSLVQNTDTQYF.

The chain employs TRBV28 and TRBJ1-2, with D tentatively TRBD1 (5 bases). V shed 1 base and J shed 3 bases, with 9 bases lying between them. The CDR3 extends over 14 amino acids. Germline V CDR1 and CDR2: MDHEN, SYDVKM. The CDR3 nucleotides are TGTGCCAGCAGTTTATCCGGGACCGACTATGGCTACACCTTC. Translating it yields CASSLSGTDYGYTF.

This clone has just one count. CDR3 bases: TGTGCCAGCAGCTTGACCGGACGGACATATGGCTACACCTTC. Its protein is CASSLTGRTYGYTF. This chain uses TRBV11-3 with TRBJ1-2, with a tentative D call TRBD1 (5 bases). Looked up from germline, CDR1 is SGHNT and CDR2 is YENEEA. The CDR3 has 14 residues. Trimming removed 3 bases at V and 5 bases at J, with 13 bases between.

This clone occurred a few times. V usage is TRBV29-1 and J usage is TRBJ2-7, with D tentatively TRBD1 (6 bases). CDR3 length: 13 residues. Per the germline V gene, CDR1 is SQVTM and CDR2 is ANQGSEA. V lost 2 bases and J lost 3, with 11 bases in between. CDR3 bases: TGCAGCGTTGAAAGGGGGTCGGGCTACGAGCAGTACTTC. Amino acids: CSVERGSGYEQYF.

The genes are TRBV6-1 and TRBJ2-7; unclear D gene. V lost 6 bases and J 4 bases, leaving 16 bases between the germline ends. The CDR3 is 14 residues long. The germline V gene has CDR1 MNHNS and CDR2 SASEGT. CDR3 amino acids: CASSPISVLYEQYF. The CDR3 DNA reads TGTGCCAGCAGCCCCATCTCGGTGCTTTACGAGCAGTACTTC.

The gene calls are TRBV27 and TRBJ1-1; D is perhaps TRBD1 (6 bases). In germline, CDR1 is MNHEY, CDR2 SMNVEV (reference sequence). Trimming left V 5 bases short and J 4 bases short, with 14 bases between. CDR3 length: 14 residues. Written as DNA, the CDR3 is TGTGCCAGCAGTACCTCGCAGGGGCGCACTGAAGCTTTCTTT. It translates to CASSTSQGRTEAFF.

The chain uses TRBV19 and TRBJ1-5; TRBD1 matches at 12 bases. Trimming at V came to 4 bases and at J to 6 bases, leaving 10 bases not matched to a gene. Germline V gives CDR1 LNHDA, CDR2 SQIVND (reference sequence). The CDR3 is 17 amino acids. The CDR3 loop reads CASSNPRDRGQGQPQHF. The CDR3 bases are TGTGCCAGTAGTAACCCCCGGGACAGGGGGCAGGGTCAGCCCCAGCATTTT.

This chain joins TRBV1 and TRBJ2-2; the table's D call TRBD2 went unverified against the DNA. TRBV1 is a recognized pseudogene. The CDR3 has 16 residues. CDR3 sequence reads: CTSSHRLAGGSGELFF. The CDR3, as DNA: TGCACCAGCAGCCATCGACTAGCGGGGGGTTCCGGGGAGCTGTTTTTT.

The genes are TRBV18 and TRBJ1-6; 7 bases match TRBD1. Looked up from germline, CDR1 is KGHSH and CDR2 is LQKENI. With V trimmed by 2 bases and J by 10 bases, 8 bases remained unmatched. There are 15 residues in the CDR3. The CDR3 region is CASSPNKQGNSPLHF. CDR3 sequence (DNA): TGTGCCAGCTCACCAAACAAACAGGGGAACTCACCCCTCCACTTT.

This clone was detected once. The chain carries TRBV5-1 and TRBJ1-3; D may be TRBD1 (5 bases). The CDR3 spans 18 residues. Germline-derived CDR1 and CDR2 are SGHRS and YFSETQ. The V end lost 2 bases, the J end lost 1 base, and 19 bases lay between the germline ends. In DNA form, the CDR3 reads TGCGCCAGCAGCTTACTGGACGGGGGAGAGGGGTCTGGAAACACCATATATTTT. Translating it yields CASSLLDGGEGSGNTIYF.

The chain carries TRBV27 and TRBJ1-2; 7 bases are shared with TRBD1. The CDR3 length is 13 residues. V trimming: 3 bases; J trimming: 7 bases; junction bases outside the gene matches: 5. Germline CDR1 is MNHEY and CDR2 is SMNVEV (reference sequence). The CDR3, as DNA: TGTGCCAGCAGTTTTAGGGGGCGCTCTGGCTACACCTTC. Amino acids: CASSFRGRSGYTF.

The genes are TRBV5-1 and TRBJ1-1; the match to TRBD1 covers 9 bases. The J segment lost 3 bases and the V segment lost 3 bases, leaving 6 bases of the junction unmatched. This CDR3 is built from 15 residues. CDR1 is SGHRS and CDR2 is YFSETQ in the germline V gene. Here the CDR3 reads CASSYSRTGDTEAFF. The CDR3 DNA follows: TGCGCCAGCAGCTATTCAAGGACAGGGGACACTGAAGCTTTCTTT.

The CDR3 here is CASSRGTVETQYF. The CDR3 DNA sequence: TGTGCCAGCAGTCGCGGGACAGTAGAGACCCAGTACTTC. This sequence joins TRBV2 and TRBJ2-5, with a possible D match to TRBD1 (7 bases). This CDR3 is built from 13 residues. Trimming pared 5 bases from V and 4 bases from J, leaving 11 bases between. Per germline, CDR1 SNHLY and CDR2 FYNNEI.

The V gene is TRBV11-3, the J gene TRBJ2-5; 11 bases map to TRBD2. CDR1 is SGHNT and CDR2 is YENEEA in the germline V gene. With V trimmed by 5 bases and J by 5 bases, 7 bases remained unmatched. CDR3 length equals 15 residues. The CDR3 region has the DNA TGTGCCAGCAGCGGTAGCGGGGGGGCCAGGGAGACCCAGTACTTC. It yields the protein CASSGSGGARETQYF.

The chain carries TRBV5-6 and TRBJ2-7; weak D call: TRBD1 (6 bases). Trimming pared 4 bases from V and 0 bases from J, leaving 11 bases between. There are 14 residues in the CDR3. Germline lookup yields CDR1 SGHDT and CDR2 YYEEEE. The CDR3 DNA follows: TGTGCCAGCAGCCAACAGGGCTTCTCCTACGAGCAGTACTTC. It encodes CASSQQGFSYEQYF.

V is TRBV7-6 and J is TRBJ2-7; D is unresolved. CDR1 is SGHVS and CDR2 is FNYEAQ in the germline V gene. Between the trimmed V and J ends, which lost 5 bases and 3 bases, there was a span of 11 bases. The CDR3 length is 13 residues. CDR3 DNA sequence: TGTGCCAGCAGCCCCTGGACCAGCTACGAGCAGTACTTC. The encoded protein is CASSPWTSYEQYF.

This clone showed up just once. This sequence joins TRBV7-2 and TRBJ1-6, with TRBD1 as a possible D gene (6 bases). Trimming cost V 5 bases and J 8 bases, with 16 bases left between them. This CDR3 has 15 amino acids. Germline loops: CDR1 SGHTA, CDR2 FQGNSA. For the CDR3, the DNA is TGTGCCAGCAGCCCAGACGGGGGGCGTTATTCACCCCTCCACTTT. Protein sequence: CASSPDGGRYSPLHF.